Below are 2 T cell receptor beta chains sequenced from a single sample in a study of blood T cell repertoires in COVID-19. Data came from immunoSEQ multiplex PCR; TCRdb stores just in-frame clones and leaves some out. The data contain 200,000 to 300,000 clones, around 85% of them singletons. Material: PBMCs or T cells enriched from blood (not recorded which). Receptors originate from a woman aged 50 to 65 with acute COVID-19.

The CDR3 sequence: CASSLAEGAGEQFF. CDR3 nucleotides: TGCGCCAGCAGCTTGGCCGAGGGGGCAGGAGAGCAGTTCTTC. V and J are TRBV5-1 and TRBJ2-1; TRBD1 matches 7 bases. Germline V gives CDR1 SGHRS, CDR2 YFSETQ. J lost 10 bases, V lost 0 bases, and 7 bases had no gene match. The CDR3 is 14 amino acids.

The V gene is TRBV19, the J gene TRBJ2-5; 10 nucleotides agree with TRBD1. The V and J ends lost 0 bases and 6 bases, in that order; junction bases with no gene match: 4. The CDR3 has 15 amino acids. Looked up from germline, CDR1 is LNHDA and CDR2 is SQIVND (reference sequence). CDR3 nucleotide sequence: TGTGCCAGTAGTATAGAGGGACAGGGGTTCAAGACCCAGTACTTC. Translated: CASSIEGQGFKTQYF. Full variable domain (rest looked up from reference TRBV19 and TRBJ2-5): DGGITQSPKYLFRKEGQNVTLSCEQNLNHDAMYWYRQDPGQGLRLIYYSQIVNDFQKGDIAEGYSVSREKKESFPLTVTSAQKNPTAFYLCASSIEGQGFKTQYFGPGTRLLVL.